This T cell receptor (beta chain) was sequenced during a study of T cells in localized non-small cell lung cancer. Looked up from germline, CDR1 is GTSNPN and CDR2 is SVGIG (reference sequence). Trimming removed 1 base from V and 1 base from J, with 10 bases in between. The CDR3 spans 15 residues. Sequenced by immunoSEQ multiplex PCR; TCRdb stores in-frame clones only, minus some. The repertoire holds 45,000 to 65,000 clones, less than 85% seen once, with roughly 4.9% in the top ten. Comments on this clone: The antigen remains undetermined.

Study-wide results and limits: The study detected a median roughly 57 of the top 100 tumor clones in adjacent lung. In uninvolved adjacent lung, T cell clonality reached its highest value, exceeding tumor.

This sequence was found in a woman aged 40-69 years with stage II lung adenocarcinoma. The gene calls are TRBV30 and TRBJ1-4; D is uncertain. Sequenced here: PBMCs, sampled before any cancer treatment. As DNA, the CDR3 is TGTGCCTGGAGTGCCAAAGGGCGAACTAATGAAAAACTGTTTTTT. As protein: CAWSAKGRTNEKLFF.